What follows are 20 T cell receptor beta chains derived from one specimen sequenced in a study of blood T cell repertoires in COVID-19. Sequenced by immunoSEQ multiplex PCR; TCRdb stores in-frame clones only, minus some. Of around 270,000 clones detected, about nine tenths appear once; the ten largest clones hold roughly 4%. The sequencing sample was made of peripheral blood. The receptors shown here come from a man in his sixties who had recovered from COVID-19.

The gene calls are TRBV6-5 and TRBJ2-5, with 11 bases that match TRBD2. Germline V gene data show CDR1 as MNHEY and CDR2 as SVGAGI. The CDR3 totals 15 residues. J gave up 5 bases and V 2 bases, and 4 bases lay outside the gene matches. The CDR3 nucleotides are TGTGCCAGCAGTTACATAGCGGGGGGGAGGGAGACCCAGTACTTC. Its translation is CASSYIAGGRETQYF.

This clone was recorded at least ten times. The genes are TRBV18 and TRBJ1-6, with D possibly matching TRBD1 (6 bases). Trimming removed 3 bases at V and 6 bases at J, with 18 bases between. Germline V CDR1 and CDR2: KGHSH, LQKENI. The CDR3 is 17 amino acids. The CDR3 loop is CASSPPGTQMGNSPLHF. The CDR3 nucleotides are TGTGCCAGCTCACCTCCTGGGACACAGATGGGTAATTCACCCCTCCACTTT. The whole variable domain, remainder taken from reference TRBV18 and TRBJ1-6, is NAGVMQNPRHLVRRRGQEARLRCSPMKGHSHVYWYRQLPEEGLKFMVYLQKENIIDESGMPKERFSAEFPKEGPSILRIQQVVRGDSAAYFCASSPPGTQMGNSPLHFGNGTRLTVT.

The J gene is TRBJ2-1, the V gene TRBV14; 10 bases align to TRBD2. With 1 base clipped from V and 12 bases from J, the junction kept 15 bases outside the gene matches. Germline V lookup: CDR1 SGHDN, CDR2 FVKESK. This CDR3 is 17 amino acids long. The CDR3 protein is CASSQALLAGPLVGQFF. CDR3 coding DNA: TGTGCCAGCAGCCAAGCCTTACTAGCGGGACCACTAGTGGGGCAGTTCTTC. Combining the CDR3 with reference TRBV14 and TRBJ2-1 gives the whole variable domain EAGVTQFPSHSVIEKGQTVTLRCDPISGHDNLYWYRRVMGKEIKFLLHFVKESKQDESGMPNNRFLAERTGGTYSTLKVQPAELEDSGVYFCASSQALLAGPLVGQFFGPGTRLTVL.

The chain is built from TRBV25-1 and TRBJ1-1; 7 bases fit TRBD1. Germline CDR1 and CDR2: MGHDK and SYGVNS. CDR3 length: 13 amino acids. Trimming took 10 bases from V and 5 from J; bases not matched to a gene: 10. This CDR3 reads CATRRQGRTEAFF. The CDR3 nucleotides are TGTGCCACCAGAAGACAGGGAAGAACTGAAGCTTTCTTT. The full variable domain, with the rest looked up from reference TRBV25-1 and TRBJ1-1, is EADIYQTPRYLVIGTGKKITLECSQTMGHDKMYWYQQDPGMELHLIHYSYGVNSTEKGDLSSESTVSRIRTEHFPLTLESARPSHTSQYLCATRRQGRTEAFFGQGTRLTVV.

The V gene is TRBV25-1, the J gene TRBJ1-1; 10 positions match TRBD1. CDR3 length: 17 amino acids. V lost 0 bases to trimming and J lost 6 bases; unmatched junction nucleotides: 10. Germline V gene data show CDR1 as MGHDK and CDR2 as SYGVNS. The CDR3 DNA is TGTGCCAGCAGTGAATATAGGACAGGGGGAGGTGGGGCTGAAGCTTTCTTT. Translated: CASSEYRTGGGGAEAFF.

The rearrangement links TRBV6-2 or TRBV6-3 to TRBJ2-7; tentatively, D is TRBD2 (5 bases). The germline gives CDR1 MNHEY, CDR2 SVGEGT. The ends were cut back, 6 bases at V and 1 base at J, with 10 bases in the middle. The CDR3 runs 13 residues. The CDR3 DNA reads TGTGCCAGCAGCAAGGAGCGGTCCTACGAGCAGTACTTC. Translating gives CASSKERSYEQYF.

CDR3 in amino acids: CASSVGNRDQPQHF. CDR3 coding DNA: TGTGCCAGCAGCGTAGGAAATCGGGATCAGCCCCAGCATTTT. J is TRBJ1-5 and V is TRBV9; no clear D gene. Germline CDR1 reads SGDLS; CDR2 reads YYNGEE. Trimming shortened V by 0 bases and J by 5 bases, and 9 bases separated the two germline ends. The length of the CDR3 is 14 residues.

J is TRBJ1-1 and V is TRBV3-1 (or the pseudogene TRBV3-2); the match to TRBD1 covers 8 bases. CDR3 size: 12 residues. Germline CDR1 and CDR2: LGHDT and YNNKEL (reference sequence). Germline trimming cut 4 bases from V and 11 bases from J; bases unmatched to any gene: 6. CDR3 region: CASSPGGAGAFF. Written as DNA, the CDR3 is TGTGCCAGCAGCCCAGGGGGCGCCGGGGCTTTCTTT.

CDR3 nucleotides: TGTGCCAGCAGCCCCGGCGGTGGCTACGAGCAGTACTTC. Its translation is CASSPGGGYEQYF. The chain is built from TRBV7-9 and TRBJ2-7; D unclear. The CDR3 loop spans 13 amino acids. V lost 5 bases and J lost 3, with 11 bases in between. CDR1 SEHNR and CDR2 FQNEAQ come from the germline V gene (reference sequence). The full variable domain, completed using reference TRBV7-9 and TRBJ2-7, is DTGVSQNPRHKITKRGQNVTFRCDPISEHNRLYWYRQTLGQGPEFLTYFQNEAQLEKSRLLSDRFSAERPKGSFSTLEIQRTEQGDSAMYLCASSPGGGYEQYFGPGTRLTVT.

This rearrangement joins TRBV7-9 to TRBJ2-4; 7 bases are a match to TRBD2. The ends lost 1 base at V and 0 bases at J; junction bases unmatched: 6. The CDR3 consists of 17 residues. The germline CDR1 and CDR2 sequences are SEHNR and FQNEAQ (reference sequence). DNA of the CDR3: TGTGCCAGCAGCTTAGGTCTCGGGGGGTTAGCCAAAAACATTCAGTACTTC. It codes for CASSLGLGGLAKNIQYF.

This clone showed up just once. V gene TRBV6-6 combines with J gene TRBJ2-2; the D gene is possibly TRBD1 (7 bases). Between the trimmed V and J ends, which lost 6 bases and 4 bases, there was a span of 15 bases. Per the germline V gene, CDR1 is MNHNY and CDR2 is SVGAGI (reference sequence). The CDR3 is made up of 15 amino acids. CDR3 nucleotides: TGTGCCAGCAGGGAGGGGACAGCCCCCACCGGGGAGCTGTTTTTT. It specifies CASREGTAPTGELFF.

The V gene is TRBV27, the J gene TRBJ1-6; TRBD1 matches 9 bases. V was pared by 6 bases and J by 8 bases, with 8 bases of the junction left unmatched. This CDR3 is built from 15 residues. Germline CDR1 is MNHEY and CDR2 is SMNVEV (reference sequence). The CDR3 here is CASRQAGTGYSPLHF. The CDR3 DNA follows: TGTGCCAGCAGACAAGCCGGGACAGGGTATTCACCCCTCCACTTT.

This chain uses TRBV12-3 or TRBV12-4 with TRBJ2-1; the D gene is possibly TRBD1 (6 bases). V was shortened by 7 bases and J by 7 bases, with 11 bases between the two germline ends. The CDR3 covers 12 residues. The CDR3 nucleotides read TGTGCCAGCAAACCACAGGGTAATGAGCAGTTCTTC. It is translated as CASKPQGNEQFF.

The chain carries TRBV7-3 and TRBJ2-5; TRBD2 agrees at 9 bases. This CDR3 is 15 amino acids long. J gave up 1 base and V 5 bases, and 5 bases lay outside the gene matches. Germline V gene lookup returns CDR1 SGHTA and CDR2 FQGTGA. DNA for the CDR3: TGTGCCAGCAGCCCCATAGCGGGGGCCCAAGAGACCCAGTACTTC. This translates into CASSPIAGAQETQYF.

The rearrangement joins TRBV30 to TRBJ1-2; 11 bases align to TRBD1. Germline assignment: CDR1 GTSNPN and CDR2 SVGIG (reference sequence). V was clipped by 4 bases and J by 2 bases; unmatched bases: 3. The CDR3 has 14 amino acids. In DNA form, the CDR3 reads TGTGCCTGGAAGGGGGACAGGGGGAACTATGGCTACACCTTC. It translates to CAWKGDRGNYGYTF.

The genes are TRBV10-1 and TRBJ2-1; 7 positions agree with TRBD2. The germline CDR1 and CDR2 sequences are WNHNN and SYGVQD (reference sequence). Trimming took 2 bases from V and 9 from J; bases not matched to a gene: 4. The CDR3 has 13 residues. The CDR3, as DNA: TGCGCCAGCAGTGAGAGACTAGCCGGTGAGCAGTTCTTC. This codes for CASSERLAGEQFF.

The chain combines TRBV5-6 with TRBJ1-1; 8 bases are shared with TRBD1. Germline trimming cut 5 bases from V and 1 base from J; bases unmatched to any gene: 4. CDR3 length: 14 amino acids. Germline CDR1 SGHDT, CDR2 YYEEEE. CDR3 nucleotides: TGTGCCAGCAGTCGAGGACAGGGGAACACTGAAGCTTTCTTT. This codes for CASSRGQGNTEAFF.

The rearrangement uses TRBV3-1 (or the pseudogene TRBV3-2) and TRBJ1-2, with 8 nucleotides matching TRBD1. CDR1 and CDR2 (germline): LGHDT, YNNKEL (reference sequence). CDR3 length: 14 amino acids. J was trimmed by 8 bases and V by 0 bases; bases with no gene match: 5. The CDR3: CASSQDRTGPGYTF. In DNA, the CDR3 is TGTGCCAGCAGCCAAGATAGGACAGGGCCCGGCTACACCTTC.

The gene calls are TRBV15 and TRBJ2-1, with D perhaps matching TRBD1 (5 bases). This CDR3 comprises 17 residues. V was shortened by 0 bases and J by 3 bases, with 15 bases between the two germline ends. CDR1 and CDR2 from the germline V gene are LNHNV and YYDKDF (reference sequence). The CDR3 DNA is TGTGCCACCAGCAGAGATTCTGGGGCGAGTTTCTACAATGAGCAGTTCTTC. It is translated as CATSRDSGASFYNEQFF.

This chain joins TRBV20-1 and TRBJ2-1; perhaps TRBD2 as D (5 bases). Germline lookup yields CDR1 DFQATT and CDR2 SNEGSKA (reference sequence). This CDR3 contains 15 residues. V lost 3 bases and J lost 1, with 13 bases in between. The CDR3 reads CSASYGLSSYNEQFF. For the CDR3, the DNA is TGCAGTGCTAGTTATGGACTCAGTTCCTACAATGAGCAGTTCTTC.